This T cell receptor (beta chain) is from a study of T cells in Graves' hyperthyroidism and ophthalmopathy. Exclusion followed for patients with uncontrolled infection, other autoimmune disease, pregnancy or lactation. PBMCs were obtained from 7.5 to 10 ml fresh peripheral blood. Amplification yielded TCR beta CDR3 regions, with RNA transcripts as the source. Using the HTBI primer set, a first-round RT-PCR was run on the TCR CDR3. TCRdb redid the calling of the multiplex PCR reads with MiXCR, one entry per CDR3 protein. Among around 300,000 distinct CDR3 sequences listed, about 19% were seen once. The ends lost 6 bases at V and 2 bases at J; junction bases unmatched: 9. CDR1 is ENHRY, CDR2 SYGVKD, per germline. CDR3 size: 15 residues.

This chain connects TRBV10-3 to TRBJ1-1, with 7 bases matching TRBD1. This TCR came from a man in his forties or fifties with Graves' ophthalmopathy. The sequencing input was blood. The CDR3 here is CAISPGDSRNTEAFF. The CDR3, as DNA: TGTGCCATCAGCCCGGGGGACAGCAGAAACACTGAAGCTTTCTTT.